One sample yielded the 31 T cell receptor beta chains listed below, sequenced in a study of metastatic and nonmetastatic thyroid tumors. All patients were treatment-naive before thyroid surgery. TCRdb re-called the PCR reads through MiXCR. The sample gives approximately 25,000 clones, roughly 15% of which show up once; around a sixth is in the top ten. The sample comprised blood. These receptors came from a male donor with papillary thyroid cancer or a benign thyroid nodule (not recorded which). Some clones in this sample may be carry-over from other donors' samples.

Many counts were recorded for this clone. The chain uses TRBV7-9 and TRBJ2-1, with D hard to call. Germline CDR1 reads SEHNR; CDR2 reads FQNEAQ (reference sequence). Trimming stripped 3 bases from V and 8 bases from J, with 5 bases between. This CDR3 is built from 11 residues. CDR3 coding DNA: TGTGCCAGCAGCTTGGCCTATGAGCAGTTCTTC. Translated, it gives CASSLAYEQFF.

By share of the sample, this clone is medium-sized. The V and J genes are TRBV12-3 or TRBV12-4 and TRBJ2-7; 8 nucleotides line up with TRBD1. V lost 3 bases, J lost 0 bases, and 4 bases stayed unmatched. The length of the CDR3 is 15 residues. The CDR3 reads CASSFGTGGSYEQYF. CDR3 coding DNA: TGTGCCAGCAGTTTCGGGACAGGAGGCTCCTACGAGCAGTACTTC.

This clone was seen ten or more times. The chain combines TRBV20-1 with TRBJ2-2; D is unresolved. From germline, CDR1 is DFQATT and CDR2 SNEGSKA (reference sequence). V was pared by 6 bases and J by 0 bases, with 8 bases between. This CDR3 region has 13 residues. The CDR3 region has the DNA TGCAGTGCCCGGACCCCGAACACCGGGGAGCTGTTTTTT. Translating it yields CSARTPNTGELFF.

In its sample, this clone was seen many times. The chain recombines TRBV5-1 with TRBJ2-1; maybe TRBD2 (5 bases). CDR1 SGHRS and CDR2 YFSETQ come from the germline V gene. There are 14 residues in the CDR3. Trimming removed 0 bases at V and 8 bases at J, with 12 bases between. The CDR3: CASSLASGWYEQFF. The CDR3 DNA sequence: TGCGCCAGCAGCTTGGCCTCGGGGTGGTATGAGCAGTTCTTC.

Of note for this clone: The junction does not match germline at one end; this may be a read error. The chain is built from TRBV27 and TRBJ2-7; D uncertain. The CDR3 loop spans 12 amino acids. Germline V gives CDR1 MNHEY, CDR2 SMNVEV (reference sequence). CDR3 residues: CVSYSSSYEQHF. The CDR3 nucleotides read TGTGTCAGCTATTCCAGCTCCTACGAGCAGCACTTC.

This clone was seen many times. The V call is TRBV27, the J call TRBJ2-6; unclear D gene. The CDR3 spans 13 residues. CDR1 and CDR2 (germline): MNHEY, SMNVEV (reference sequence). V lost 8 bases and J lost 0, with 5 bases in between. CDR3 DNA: TGTGCCAGCTTATCCTCTGGGGCCAACGTCCTGACTTTC. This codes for CASLSSGANVLTF. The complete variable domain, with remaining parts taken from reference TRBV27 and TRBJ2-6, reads EAQVTQNPRYLITVTGKKLTVTCSQNMNHEYMSWYRQDPGLGLRQIYYSMNVEVTDKGDVPEGYKVSRKEKRNFPLILESPSPNQTSLYFCASLSSGANVLTFGAGSRLTVL.

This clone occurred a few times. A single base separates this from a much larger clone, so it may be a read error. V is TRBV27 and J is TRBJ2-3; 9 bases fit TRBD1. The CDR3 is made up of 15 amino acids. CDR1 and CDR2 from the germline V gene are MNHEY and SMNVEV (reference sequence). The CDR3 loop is CVSSSDRGRTDTQYF. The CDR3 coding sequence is TGTGTCAGCAGTTCCGACAGGGGGAGGACAGATACGCAGTATTTT.

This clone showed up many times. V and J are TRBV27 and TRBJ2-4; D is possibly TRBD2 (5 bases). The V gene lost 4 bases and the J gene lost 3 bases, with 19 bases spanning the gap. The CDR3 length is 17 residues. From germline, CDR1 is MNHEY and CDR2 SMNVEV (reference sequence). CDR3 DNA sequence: TGTGCCAGCAGTTCTACTTACTCAGTCCGGGGCAAAAACATTCAGTACTTC. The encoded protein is CASSSTYSVRGKNIQYF.

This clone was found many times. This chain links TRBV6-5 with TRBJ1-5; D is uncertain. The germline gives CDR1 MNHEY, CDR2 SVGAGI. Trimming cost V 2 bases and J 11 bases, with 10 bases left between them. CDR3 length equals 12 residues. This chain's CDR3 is CASSYMGGSQHF. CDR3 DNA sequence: TGTGCCAGCAGTTACATGGGCGGGTCCCAGCATTTT.

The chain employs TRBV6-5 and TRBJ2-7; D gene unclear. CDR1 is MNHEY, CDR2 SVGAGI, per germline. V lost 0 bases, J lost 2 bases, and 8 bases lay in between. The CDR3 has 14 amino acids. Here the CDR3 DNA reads TGTGCCAGCAGTTACTCCCTCGTCCCCTACGAGCAGTACTTC. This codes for CASSYSLVPYEQYF.

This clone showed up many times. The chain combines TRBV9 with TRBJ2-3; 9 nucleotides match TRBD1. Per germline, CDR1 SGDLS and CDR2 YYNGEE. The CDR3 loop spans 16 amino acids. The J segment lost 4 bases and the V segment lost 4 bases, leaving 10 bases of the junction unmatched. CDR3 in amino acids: CASSTRTGEGADTQYF. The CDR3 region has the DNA TGTGCCAGCAGCACCAGGACAGGGGAAGGAGCAGATACGCAGTATTTT.

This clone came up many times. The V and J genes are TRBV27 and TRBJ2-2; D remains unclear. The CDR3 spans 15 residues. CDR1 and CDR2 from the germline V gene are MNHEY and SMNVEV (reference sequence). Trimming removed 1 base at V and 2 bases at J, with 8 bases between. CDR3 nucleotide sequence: TGTGCCAGCAGTTTATGGGGATTTAACACCGGGGAGCTGTTTTTT. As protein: CASSLWGFNTGELFF.

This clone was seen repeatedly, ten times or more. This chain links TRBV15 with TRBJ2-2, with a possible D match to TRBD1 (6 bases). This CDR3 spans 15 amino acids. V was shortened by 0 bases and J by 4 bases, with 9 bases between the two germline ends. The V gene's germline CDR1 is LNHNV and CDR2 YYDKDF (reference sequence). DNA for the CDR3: TGTGCCACCAGCAGAGACACAGGGTTCACCGGGGAGCTGTTTTTT. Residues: CATSRDTGFTGELFF.

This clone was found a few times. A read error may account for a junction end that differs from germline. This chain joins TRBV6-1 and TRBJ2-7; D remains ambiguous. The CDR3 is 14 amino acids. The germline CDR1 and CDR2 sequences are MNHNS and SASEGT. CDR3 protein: CVSQDVWTSYEQYF. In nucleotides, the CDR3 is TGTGTCAGCCAGGACGTGTGGACCTCCTACGAGCAGTACTTC.

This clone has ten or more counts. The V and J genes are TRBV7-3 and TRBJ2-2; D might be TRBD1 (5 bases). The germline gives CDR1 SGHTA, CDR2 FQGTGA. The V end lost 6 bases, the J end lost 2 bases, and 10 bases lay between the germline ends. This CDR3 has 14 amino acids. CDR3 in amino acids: CASSPQGNTGELFF. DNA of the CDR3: TGTGCCAGCAGTCCTCAGGGTAACACCGGGGAGCTGTTTTTT.

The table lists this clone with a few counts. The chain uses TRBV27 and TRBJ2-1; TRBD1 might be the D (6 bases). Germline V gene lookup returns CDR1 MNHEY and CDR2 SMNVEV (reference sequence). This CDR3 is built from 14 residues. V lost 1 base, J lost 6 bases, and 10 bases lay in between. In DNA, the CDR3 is TGTGCCAGCAGTTTATGGGACACGGTCAATGAGCAGTTCTTC. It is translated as CASSLWDTVNEQFF.

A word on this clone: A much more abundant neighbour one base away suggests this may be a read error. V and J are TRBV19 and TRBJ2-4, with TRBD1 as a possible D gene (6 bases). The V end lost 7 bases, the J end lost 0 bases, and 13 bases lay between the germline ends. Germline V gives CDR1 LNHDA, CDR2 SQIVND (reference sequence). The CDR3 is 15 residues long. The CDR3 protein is CASIQGQGAKNIQYF. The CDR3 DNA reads TGTGCCAGTATCCAGGGACAAGGAGCCAAAAACATTCAGTACTTC.

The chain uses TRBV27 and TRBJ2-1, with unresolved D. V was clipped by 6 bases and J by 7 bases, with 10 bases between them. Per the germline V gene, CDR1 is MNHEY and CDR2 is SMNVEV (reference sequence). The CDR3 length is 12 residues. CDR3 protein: CASRKLGNEQFF. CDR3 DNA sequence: TGTGCCAGCAGAAAGCTAGGGAATGAGCAGTTCTTC.

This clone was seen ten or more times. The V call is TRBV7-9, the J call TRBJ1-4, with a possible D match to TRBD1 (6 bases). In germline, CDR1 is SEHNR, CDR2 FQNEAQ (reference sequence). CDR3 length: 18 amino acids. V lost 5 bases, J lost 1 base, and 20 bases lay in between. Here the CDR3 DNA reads TGTGCCAGCAGCCCGAAAACAGGGTGGGAAGGAACTAATGAAAAACTGTTTTTT. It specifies CASSPKTGWEGTNEKLFF. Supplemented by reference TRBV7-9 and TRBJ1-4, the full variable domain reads DTGVSQNPRHKITKRGQNVTFRCDPISEHNRLYWYRQTLGQGPEFLTYFQNEAQLEKSRLLSDRFSAERPKGSFSTLEIQRTEQGDSAMYLCASSPKTGWEGTNEKLFFGSGTQLSVL.

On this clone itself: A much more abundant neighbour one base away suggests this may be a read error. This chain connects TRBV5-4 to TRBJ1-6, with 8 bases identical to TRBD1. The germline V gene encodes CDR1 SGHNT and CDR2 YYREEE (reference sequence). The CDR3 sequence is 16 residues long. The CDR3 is CAISLAGQGGNSPLHF. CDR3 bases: TGTGCCATCAGCTTGGCCGGACAGGGAGGGAATTCACCCCTCCACTTT.

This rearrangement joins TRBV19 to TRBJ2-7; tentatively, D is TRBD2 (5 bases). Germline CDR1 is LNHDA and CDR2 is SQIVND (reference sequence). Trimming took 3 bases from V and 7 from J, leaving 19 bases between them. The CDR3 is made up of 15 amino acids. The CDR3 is CASSISGGSRKEQYF. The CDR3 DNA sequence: TGTGCCAGTAGTATTAGTGGCGGGTCGAGGAAAGAGCAGTACTTC.

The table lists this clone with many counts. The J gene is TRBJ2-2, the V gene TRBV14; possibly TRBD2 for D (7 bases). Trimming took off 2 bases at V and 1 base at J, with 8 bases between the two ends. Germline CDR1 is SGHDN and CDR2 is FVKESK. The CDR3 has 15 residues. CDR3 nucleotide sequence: TGTGCCAGCAGCCAAAGGGGGGGGAACACCGGGGAGCTGTTTTTT. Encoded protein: CASSQRGGNTGELFF.

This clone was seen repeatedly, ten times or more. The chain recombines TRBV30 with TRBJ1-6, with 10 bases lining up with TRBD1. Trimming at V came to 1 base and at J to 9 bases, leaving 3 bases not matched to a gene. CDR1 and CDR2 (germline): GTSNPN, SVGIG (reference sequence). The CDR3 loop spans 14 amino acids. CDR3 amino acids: CAWSEGQGISPLHF. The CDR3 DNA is TGTGCCTGGAGTGAGGGACAGGGGATTTCACCCCTCCACTTT.

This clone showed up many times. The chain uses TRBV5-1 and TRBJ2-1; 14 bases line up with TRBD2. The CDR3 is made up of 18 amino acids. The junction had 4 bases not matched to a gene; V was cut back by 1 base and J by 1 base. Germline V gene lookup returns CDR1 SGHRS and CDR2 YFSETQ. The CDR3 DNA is TGCGCCAGCAGCTTGTCCGGACTAGCGGGGGGTTCCTACAATGAGCAGTTCTTC. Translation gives CASSLSGLAGGSYNEQFF.

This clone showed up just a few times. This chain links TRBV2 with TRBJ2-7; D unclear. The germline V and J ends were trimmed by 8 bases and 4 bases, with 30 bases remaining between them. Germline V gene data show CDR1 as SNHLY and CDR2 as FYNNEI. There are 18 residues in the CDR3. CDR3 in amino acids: CASASKPPSPASIYEQYF. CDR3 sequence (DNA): TGTGCCAGCGCCAGCAAGCCCCCAAGTCCGGCCTCCATTTACGAGCAGTACTTC.

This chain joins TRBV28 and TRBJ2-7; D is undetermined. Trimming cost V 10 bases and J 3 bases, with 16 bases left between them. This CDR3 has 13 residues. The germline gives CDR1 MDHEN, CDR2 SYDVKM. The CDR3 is CAIIERVVYEQYF. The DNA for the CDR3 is TGTGCCATCATAGAACGTGTGGTCTACGAGCAGTACTTC.

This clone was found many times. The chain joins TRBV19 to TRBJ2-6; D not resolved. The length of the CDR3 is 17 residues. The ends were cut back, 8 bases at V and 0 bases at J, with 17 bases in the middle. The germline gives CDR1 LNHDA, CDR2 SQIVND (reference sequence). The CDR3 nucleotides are TGTGCCAGTGCCCTAGGGTTGGTACGCTCTGGGGCCAACGTCCTGACTTTC. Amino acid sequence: CASALGLVRSGANVLTF.

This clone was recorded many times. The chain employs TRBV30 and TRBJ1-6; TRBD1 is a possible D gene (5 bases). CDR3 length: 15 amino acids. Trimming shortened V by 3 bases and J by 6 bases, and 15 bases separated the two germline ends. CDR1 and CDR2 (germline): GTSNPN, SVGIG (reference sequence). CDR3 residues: CAWSGPGRGNSPLHF. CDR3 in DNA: TGTGCCTGGAGCGGACCGGGGCGAGGTAATTCACCCCTCCACTTT.

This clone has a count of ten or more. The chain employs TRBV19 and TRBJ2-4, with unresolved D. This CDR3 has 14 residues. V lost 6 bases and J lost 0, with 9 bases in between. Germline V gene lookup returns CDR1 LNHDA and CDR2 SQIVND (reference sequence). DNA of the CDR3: TGTGCCAGTAGCTCACAGATAGCCAAAAACATTCAGTACTTC. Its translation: CASSSQIAKNIQYF.

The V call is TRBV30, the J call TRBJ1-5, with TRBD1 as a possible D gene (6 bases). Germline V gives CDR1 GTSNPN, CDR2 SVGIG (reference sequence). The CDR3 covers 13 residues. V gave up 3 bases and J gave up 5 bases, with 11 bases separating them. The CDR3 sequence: CAWSAGDYQPQHF. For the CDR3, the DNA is TGTGCCTGGAGCGCAGGGGATTATCAGCCCCAGCATTTT.

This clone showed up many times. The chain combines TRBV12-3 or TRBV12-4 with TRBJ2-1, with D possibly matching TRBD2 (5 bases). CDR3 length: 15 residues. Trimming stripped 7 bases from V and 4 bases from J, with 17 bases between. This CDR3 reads CASTKPKGGYNEQFF. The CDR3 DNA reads TGTGCCAGCACAAAGCCAAAAGGAGGTTACAATGAGCAGTTCTTC.